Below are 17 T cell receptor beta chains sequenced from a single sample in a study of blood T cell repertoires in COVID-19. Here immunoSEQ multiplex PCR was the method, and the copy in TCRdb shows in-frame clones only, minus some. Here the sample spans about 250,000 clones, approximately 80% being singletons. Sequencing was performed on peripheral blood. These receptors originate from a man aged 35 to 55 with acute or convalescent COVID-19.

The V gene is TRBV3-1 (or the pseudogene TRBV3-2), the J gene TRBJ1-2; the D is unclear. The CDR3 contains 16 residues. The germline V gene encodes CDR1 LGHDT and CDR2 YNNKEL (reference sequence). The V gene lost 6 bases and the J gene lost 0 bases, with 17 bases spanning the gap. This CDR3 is CASSHLATVPNYGYTF. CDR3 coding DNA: TGTGCCAGCAGTCACCTAGCTACGGTTCCTAACTATGGCTACACCTTC.

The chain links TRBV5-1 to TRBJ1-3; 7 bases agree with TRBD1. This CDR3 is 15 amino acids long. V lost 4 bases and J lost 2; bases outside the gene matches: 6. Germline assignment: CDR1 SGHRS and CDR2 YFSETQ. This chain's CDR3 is CASSRATGTGNTIYF. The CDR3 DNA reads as TGCGCCAGCAGCAGAGCGACAGGGACTGGAAACACCATATATTTT.

DNA for the CDR3: TGTGCCAGCATCAGGGGCCCCGGGGGGGAGCAGTACTTC. Translated, it gives CASIRGPGGEQYF. The V call is TRBV6-5, the J call TRBJ2-7, with D possibly matching TRBD2 (7 bases). Trimming removed 7 bases from V and 7 bases from J, with 17 bases in between. There are 13 residues in the CDR3. CDR1 MNHEY and CDR2 SVGAGI come from the germline V gene.

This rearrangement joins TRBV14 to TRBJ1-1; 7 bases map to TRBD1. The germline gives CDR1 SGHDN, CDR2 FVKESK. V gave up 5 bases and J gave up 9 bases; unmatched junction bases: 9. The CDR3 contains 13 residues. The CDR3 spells CASSSRDSLQAFF. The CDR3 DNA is TGTGCCAGCAGCTCTAGGGACAGTCTCCAAGCTTTCTTT.

The CDR3 coding sequence is TGTGCCAGCAGCAAAGCGCAGGGGGGTGCAGGCAATCAGCCCCAGCATTTT. Amino acids: CASSKAQGGAGNQPQHF. The chain is built from TRBV21-1 and TRBJ1-5; the DNA was not used to check the table's D call, TRBD1. TRBV21-1 is noted as a pseudogene. The CDR3 covers 17 residues.

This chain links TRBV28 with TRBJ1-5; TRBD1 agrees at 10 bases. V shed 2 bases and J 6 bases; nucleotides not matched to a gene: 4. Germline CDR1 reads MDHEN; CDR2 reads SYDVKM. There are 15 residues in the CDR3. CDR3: CASSLPTGGTQPQHF. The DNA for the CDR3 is TGTGCCAGCAGTTTACCGACAGGGGGCACTCAGCCCCAGCATTTT.

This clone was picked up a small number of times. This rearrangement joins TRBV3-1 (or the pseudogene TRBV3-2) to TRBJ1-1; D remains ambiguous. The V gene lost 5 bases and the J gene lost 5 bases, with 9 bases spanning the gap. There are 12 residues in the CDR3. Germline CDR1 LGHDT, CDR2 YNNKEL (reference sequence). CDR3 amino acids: CASSRAGTEAFF. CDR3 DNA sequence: TGTGCCAGCAGCAGGGCGGGTACTGAAGCTTTCTTT.

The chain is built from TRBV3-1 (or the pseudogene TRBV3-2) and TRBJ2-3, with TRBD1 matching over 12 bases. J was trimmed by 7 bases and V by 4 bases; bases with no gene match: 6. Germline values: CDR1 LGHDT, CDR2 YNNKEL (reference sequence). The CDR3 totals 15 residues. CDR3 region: CASSPSGQGANTQYF. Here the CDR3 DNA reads TGTGCCAGCAGCCCTTCGGGACAGGGGGCTAATACGCAGTATTTT.

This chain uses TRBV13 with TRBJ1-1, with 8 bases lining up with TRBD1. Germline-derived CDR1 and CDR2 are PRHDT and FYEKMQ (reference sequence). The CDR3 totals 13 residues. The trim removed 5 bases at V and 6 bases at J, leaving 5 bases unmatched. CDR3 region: CASSKDREAEAFF. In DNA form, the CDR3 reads TGTGCCAGCAGCAAGGACAGGGAGGCTGAAGCTTTCTTT.

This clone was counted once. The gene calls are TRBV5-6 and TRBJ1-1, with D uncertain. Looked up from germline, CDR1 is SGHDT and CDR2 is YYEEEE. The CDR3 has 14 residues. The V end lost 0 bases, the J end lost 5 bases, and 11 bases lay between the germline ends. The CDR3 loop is CASSLGAGVTEAFF. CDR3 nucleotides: TGTGCCAGCAGCTTGGGAGCGGGAGTGACTGAAGCTTTCTTT.

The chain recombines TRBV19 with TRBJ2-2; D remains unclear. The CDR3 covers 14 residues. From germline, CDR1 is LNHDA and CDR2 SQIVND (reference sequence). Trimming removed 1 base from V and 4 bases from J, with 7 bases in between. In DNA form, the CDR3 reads TGTGCCAGTAGTATAGGCGGTAGCACCGGGGAGCTGTTTTTT. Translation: CASSIGGSTGELFF.

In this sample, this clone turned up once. CDR3 DNA: TGTGCCAGCAGTACTGAAACAGGGTACTATGGCTACACCTTC. Translating it yields CASSTETGYYGYTF. The rearrangement uses TRBV6-5 and TRBJ1-2, with D maybe TRBD1 (6 bases). Per germline, CDR1 MNHEY and CDR2 SVGAGI. Trimming removed 5 bases at V and 3 bases at J, with 13 bases between. The CDR3 runs 14 residues.

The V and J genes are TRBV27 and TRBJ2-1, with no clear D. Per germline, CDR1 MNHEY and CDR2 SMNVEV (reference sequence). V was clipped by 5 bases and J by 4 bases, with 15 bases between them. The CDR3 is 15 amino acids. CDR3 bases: TGTGCCAGCAGTCTCAGAACGCCCCTTTACAATGAGCAGTTCTTC. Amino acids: CASSLRTPLYNEQFF.

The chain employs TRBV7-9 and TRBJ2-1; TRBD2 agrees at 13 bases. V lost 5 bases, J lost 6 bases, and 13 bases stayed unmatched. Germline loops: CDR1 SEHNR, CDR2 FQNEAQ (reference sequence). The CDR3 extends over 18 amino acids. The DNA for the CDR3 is TGTGCCAGCAGCGGACCGGGACTAGCGGGAAAGGGGGTCAATGAGCAGTTCTTC. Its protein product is CASSGPGLAGKGVNEQFF.

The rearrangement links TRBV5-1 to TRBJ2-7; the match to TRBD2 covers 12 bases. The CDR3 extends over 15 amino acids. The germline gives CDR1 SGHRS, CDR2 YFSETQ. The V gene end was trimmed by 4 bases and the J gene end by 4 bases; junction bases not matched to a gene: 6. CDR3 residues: CASSPLAGGQYEQYF. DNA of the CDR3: TGCGCCAGCAGCCCTCTAGCGGGAGGGCAATACGAGCAGTACTTC.

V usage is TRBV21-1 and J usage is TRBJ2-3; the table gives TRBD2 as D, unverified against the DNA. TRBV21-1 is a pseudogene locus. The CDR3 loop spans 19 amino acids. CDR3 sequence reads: CASSKKTSGRVRGTDTQYF. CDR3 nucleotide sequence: TGTGCCAGCAGCAAAAAGACTAGCGGGAGGGTCAGGGGCACAGATACGCAGTATTTT.

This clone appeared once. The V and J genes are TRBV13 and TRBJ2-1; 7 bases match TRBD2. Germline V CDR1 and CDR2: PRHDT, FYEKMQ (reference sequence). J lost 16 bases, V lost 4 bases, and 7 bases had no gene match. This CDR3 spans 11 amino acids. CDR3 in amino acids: CASSSRLARFF. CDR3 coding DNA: TGTGCCAGCAGCTCCAGACTAGCCCGATTCTTC.